This passage covers 21 T cell receptor beta chains from one sample sequenced in a study of blood T cell repertoires in COVID-19. Here immunoSEQ multiplex PCR was the method, and the copy in TCRdb shows in-frame clones only, minus some. Among 68,000 or so clones listed, 90% to 95% were seen once. The source material was peripheral blood. These receptor sequences come from a man in his forties with COVID-19, enrolled during active disease.

The chain links TRBV5-1 to TRBJ2-1; D uncertain. V dropped 2 bases and J dropped 6 bases, with 6 bases sitting between them. The CDR3 is 12 amino acids. Germline CDR1 and CDR2: SGHRS and YFSETQ. For the CDR3, the DNA is TGCGCCAGCAGCTTTGTCTCCAATGAGCAGTTCTTC. This translates into CASSFVSNEQFF.

CDR3 region: CASSESQRGIQETQYF. CDR3 DNA: TGCGCCAGCAGTGAGTCCCAGCGGGGGATTCAAGAGACCCAGTACTTC. The rearrangement uses TRBV10-1 and TRBJ2-5; 8 bases agree with TRBD2. From germline, CDR1 is WNHNN and CDR2 SYGVQD (reference sequence). The CDR3 runs to 16 residues. The ends lost 0 bases at V and 2 bases at J; junction bases unmatched: 5.

The chain carries TRBV2 and TRBJ2-5; unclear D gene. Germline values: CDR1 SNHLY, CDR2 FYNNEI. This CDR3 region has 14 residues. V lost 2 bases and J lost 1, with 8 bases in between. The chain's CDR3 is CASSERHFQETQYF. As DNA, the CDR3 is TGTGCCAGCAGTGAACGACACTTCCAAGAGACCCAGTACTTC.

This rearrangement joins TRBV11-2 to TRBJ2-7; no clear D gene. There are 14 residues in the CDR3. The V gene lost 0 bases and the J gene lost 5 bases, with 11 bases spanning the gap. CDR1 is SGHAT, CDR2 FQNNGV, per germline. In DNA, the CDR3 is TGTGCCAGCAGCTTAGAAAGCTTTCTTAACGAGCAGTACTTC. It codes for CASSLESFLNEQYF.

This rearrangement joins TRBV2 to TRBJ1-1; 7 bases agree with TRBD1. The ends lost 7 bases at V and 3 bases at J; junction bases unmatched: 5. Germline CDR1 is SNHLY and CDR2 is FYNNEI. This CDR3 spans 13 amino acids. CDR3 region: CASKGGLYTEAFF. CDR3 DNA sequence: TGTGCCAGCAAAGGGGGCTTGTACACTGAAGCTTTCTTT.

V is TRBV28 and J is TRBJ1-5; a possible D gene is TRBD1 (5 bases). Between the trimmed V and J ends, which lost 8 bases and 2 bases, there was a span of 19 bases. CDR3 length: 16 residues. In germline, CDR1 is MDHEN, CDR2 SYDVKM. CDR3 in DNA: TGTGCCAGCTTGAGGAGGGGACCTTGGGGCAATCAGCCCCAGCATTTT. Its translation: CASLRRGPWGNQPQHF.

The chain carries TRBV10-3 and TRBJ2-3, with D possibly TRBD2 on 6 matching bases. V was clipped by 7 bases and J by 0 bases, with 11 bases between them. The CDR3 has 14 amino acids. From germline, CDR1 is ENHRY and CDR2 SYGVKD. The CDR3 reads CAIMGGLSTDTQYF. As DNA, the CDR3 is TGTGCCATCATGGGGGGACTTAGCACAGATACGCAGTATTTT.

This CDR3 reads CASSQGQIQYF. CDR3 in DNA: TGTGCCAGCAGCCAGGGACAGATTCAGTACTTC. The chain links TRBV12-3 or TRBV12-4 to TRBJ2-4; 7 bases agree with TRBD1. There are 11 residues in the CDR3. V was clipped by 6 bases and J by 10 bases; unmatched bases: 3.

The V and J genes are TRBV11-2 and TRBJ2-2, with D maybe TRBD2 (6 bases). CDR1 and CDR2 from the germline V gene are SGHAT and FQNNGV. Trimming removed 5 bases at V and 1 base at J, with 8 bases between. The CDR3 runs 14 residues. The CDR3, as DNA: TGTGCCAGCAGCACTAGCCTGAACACCGGGGAGCTGTTTTTT. Protein: CASSTSLNTGELFF.

This chain links TRBV3-1 (or the pseudogene TRBV3-2) with TRBJ1-6; 8 positions match TRBD1. V was clipped by 0 bases and J by 10 bases; unmatched bases: 2. Germline loops: CDR1 LGHDT, CDR2 YNNKEL (reference sequence). The length of the CDR3 is 14 residues. CDR3 nucleotides: TGTGCCAGCAGCCAAGAGGGGACAGGATCACCCCTCCACTTT. The encoded protein is CASSQEGTGSPLHF.

This rearrangement joins TRBV2 to TRBJ2-2, with D unclear. CDR3 length: 12 amino acids. Trimming removed 4 bases from V and 4 bases from J, with 4 bases in between. CDR1 and CDR2 from the germline V gene are SNHLY and FYNNEI. The CDR3 here is CASSVATGELFF. CDR3 sequence (DNA): TGTGCCAGCAGTGTGGCCACCGGGGAGCTGTTTTTT.

CDR3: CASSFGGTGVRNEQFF. CDR3 bases: TGTGCCAGCAGTTTTGGTGGGACAGGGGTACGCAATGAGCAGTTCTTC. V is TRBV27 and J is TRBJ2-1, with 10 bases fitting TRBD1. CDR1 is MNHEY and CDR2 is SMNVEV in the germline V gene (reference sequence). The CDR3 has 16 amino acids. With 3 bases clipped from V and 6 bases from J, the junction kept 8 bases outside the gene matches.

The chain joins TRBV6-1 to TRBJ1-4; 7 nucleotides agree with TRBD1. This CDR3 is built from 16 residues. Germline trimming cut 2 bases from V and 7 bases from J; bases unmatched to any gene: 10. Per germline, CDR1 MNHNS and CDR2 SASEGT. CDR3 amino acids: CASSESLGQGGEKLFF. Here the CDR3 DNA reads TGTGCCAGCAGTGAATCGCTTGGGCAGGGGGGTGAAAAACTGTTTTTT.

The genes are TRBV10-3 and TRBJ1-2; the match to TRBD1 covers 9 bases. The trim removed 7 bases at V and 8 bases at J, leaving 5 bases unmatched. Per the germline V gene, CDR1 is ENHRY and CDR2 is SYGVKD. CDR3 length equals 12 residues. The DNA for the CDR3 is TGTGCCATCACCCTGGACAGGGGAGGCTACACCTTC. Translation gives CAITLDRGGYTF.

The V and J genes are TRBV9 and TRBJ1-6, with D possibly being TRBD1 (6 bases). V lost 3 bases and J 7 bases, leaving 11 bases between the germline ends. The CDR3 length is 14 residues. Germline V gene lookup returns CDR1 SGDLS and CDR2 YYNGEE. The CDR3, as DNA: TGTGCCAGCAGCGAACAGGGCTTGAATTCACCCCTCCACTTT. Its translation is CASSEQGLNSPLHF.

The chain recombines TRBV6-5 with TRBJ2-1; 10 positions agree with TRBD2. The V and J ends lost 2 bases and 5 bases, in that order; junction bases with no gene match: 6. The length of the CDR3 is 16 residues. Germline CDR1 MNHEY, CDR2 SVGAGI. DNA for the CDR3: TGTGCCAGCAGTTACACCAAGCGGGGGGGTAACAATGAGCAGTTCTTC. Its protein product is CASSYTKRGGNNEQFF.

In its sample, this clone was seen once. The chain couples TRBV6-1 to TRBJ1-3, with D uncertain. V lost 2 bases and J lost 0, with 14 bases in between. CDR1 MNHNS and CDR2 SASEGT come from the germline V gene. The CDR3 consists of 17 residues. CDR3 region: CASSEPLTGYSGNTIYF. The CDR3 nucleotides are TGTGCCAGCAGTGAACCTCTCACGGGATACTCTGGAAACACCATATATTTT.

The chain joins TRBV4-1 to TRBJ1-3, with TRBD1 matching 10 bases. In germline, CDR1 is MGHRA, CDR2 YSYEKL. V dropped 4 bases and J dropped 2; count of bases not matched to a gene: 2. This CDR3 comprises 15 residues. The CDR3 here is CASSRDRGAGNTIYF. In DNA, the CDR3 is TGCGCCAGCAGCCGGGACAGGGGAGCTGGAAACACCATATATTTT.

CDR3 sequence (DNA): TGTGCCAGCAGCTACCAGGATACAACTAATGAAAAACTGTTTTTT. Its protein is CASSYQDTTNEKLFF. V and J are TRBV7-9 and TRBJ1-4; D uncertain. The germline gives CDR1 SEHNR, CDR2 FQNEAQ (reference sequence). This CDR3 comprises 15 residues. The V end lost 4 bases, the J end lost 0 bases, and 9 bases lay between the germline ends.

V gene TRBV3-1 (or the pseudogene TRBV3-2) combines with J gene TRBJ2-1, with 10 bases lining up with TRBD2. The CDR3 runs 16 residues. CDR1 is LGHDT, CDR2 YNNKEL, per germline (reference sequence). Losses at the gene ends were 1 base for V and 6 bases for J; bases not matched to a gene: 6. DNA for the CDR3: TGTGCCAGCAGCCAAGTAGCGGGGGGACCCACCAATGAGCAGTTCTTC. This sequence encodes CASSQVAGGPTNEQFF.

The count of this clone is one. This chain uses TRBV11-2 with TRBJ1-5, with TRBD1 as a possible D gene (5 bases). V lost 6 bases and J lost 0, with 6 bases in between. The germline gives CDR1 SGHAT, CDR2 FQNNGV. CDR3 length equals 13 residues. This CDR3 is CASSGHSNQPQHF. For the CDR3, the DNA is TGTGCCAGCAGTGGACATAGCAATCAGCCCCAGCATTTT.